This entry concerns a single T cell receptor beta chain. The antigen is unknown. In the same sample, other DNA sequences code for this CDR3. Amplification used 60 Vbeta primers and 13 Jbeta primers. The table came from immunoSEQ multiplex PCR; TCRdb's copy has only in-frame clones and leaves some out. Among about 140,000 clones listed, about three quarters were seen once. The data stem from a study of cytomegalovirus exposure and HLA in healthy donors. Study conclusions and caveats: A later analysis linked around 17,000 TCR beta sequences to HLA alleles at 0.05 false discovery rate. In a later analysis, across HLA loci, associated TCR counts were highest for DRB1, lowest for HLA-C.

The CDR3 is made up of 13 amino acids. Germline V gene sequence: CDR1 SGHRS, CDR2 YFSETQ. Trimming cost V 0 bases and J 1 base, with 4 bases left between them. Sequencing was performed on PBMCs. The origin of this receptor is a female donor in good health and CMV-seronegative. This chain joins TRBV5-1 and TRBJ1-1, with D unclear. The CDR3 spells CASSLAWNTEAFF. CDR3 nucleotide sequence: TGCGCCAGCAGCTTGGCTTGGAACACTGAAGCTTTCTTT.